The next 28 T cell receptor beta chains were all read from a single sample in a study of shared clonotypes between healthy human individuals (dated by TCRdb to 2018 to 2020). The library was generated by the immunoSEQ multiplex PCR assay. TCRdb obtained this table from immuneACCESS and retained in-frame rearrangements with V and J assigned. These tables miss some clones; where compared with another copy, unresolved V genes account for less than half of the shortfall, and the remainder is unexplained. Here the sample has about 1.1 million clones; about 80% occur a single time. Of the sample, around 0.61% is held by the ten largest clones. Sequenced input: memory CD4+ T cells from PBMCs. The sample's cell subset or site label, decoded: CD45RA-negative fraction. These receptors were obtained from a man aged 18 to 35 in good health. Some clones in this sample may be carry-over from other donors' samples.

The rearrangement joins TRBV11-2 to TRBJ2-3, with 7 bases lining up with TRBD2. Per germline, CDR1 SGHAT and CDR2 FQNNGV. V lost 3 bases, J lost 1 base, and 1 base stayed unmatched. This CDR3 has 14 residues. The CDR3 nucleotides read TGTGCCAGCAGCTTGGGGAGGGGCACAGATACGCAGTATTTT. It yields the protein CASSLGRGTDTQYF.

A few counts support this clone. The same CDR3 can be traced to other DNA sequences in this sample. This chain connects TRBV2 to TRBJ2-5, with TRBD1 identical over 7 bases. Trimming took 3 bases from V and 2 from J; bases not matched to a gene: 6. Germline V CDR1 and CDR2: SNHLY, FYNNEI. The CDR3 extends over 15 amino acids. Here the CDR3 reads CASSDRGQQQETQYF. The DNA for the CDR3 is TGTGCCAGCAGTGATAGGGGACAGCAACAAGAGACCCAGTACTTC.

V usage is TRBV27 and J usage is TRBJ2-2; tentatively, D is TRBD2 (5 bases). Trimming stripped 3 bases from V and 7 bases from J, with 18 bases between. CDR1 MNHEY and CDR2 SMNVEV come from the germline V gene (reference sequence). The CDR3 has 16 residues. The CDR3 region is CASSFVGRGLYGELFF. CDR3 in DNA: TGTGCCAGCAGTTTCGTGGGCCGGGGATTGTACGGGGAGCTGTTTTTT.

In its sample, this clone was seen once. A far larger clone is one base from this, pointing to a likely read error. The chain uses TRBV2 and TRBJ1-1; no reliable D call. Germline V gives CDR1 SNHLY, CDR2 FYNNEI. The CDR3 extends over 14 amino acids. The ends were cut back, 5 bases at V and 1 base at J, with 11 bases in the middle. Here the CDR3 reads CASSIHHSNTEAFF. In DNA form, the CDR3 reads TGTGCCAGCAGTATCCATCACTCGAACACTGAAGCTTTCTTT.

Details on this clone: This sequence may be a read error, since a much larger clone differs from it by one base. Other DNA sequences of this sample code for an identical CDR3. This rearrangement joins TRBV30 to TRBJ1-4, with D possibly matching TRBD1 (5 bases). CDR3 length equals 14 residues. Germline lookup yields CDR1 GTSNPN and CDR2 SVGIG (reference sequence). The ends were cut back, 2 bases at V and 4 bases at J, with 11 bases in the middle. The CDR3 region has the DNA TGTGCCTGGAGTCCAGGGTTGGGTAATGAAAAACTGTTTTTT. Protein sequence: CAWSPGLGNEKLFF.

The rearrangement uses TRBV6-6 and TRBJ2-5, with 7 bases aligning to TRBD1. TRBJ2-7 explains the end of the DNA better; the J call may be wrong. CDR1 is MNHNY and CDR2 is SVGAGI in the germline V gene (reference sequence). The CDR3 consists of 14 residues. CDR3 region: CASSYSQGPYEQYF. DNA for the CDR3: TGTGCCAGCAGTTACTCACAGGGGCCCTACGAGCAGTACTTC.

The gene calls are TRBV28 and TRBJ1-1; D is possibly TRBD1 (5 bases). Germline V CDR1 and CDR2: MDHEN, SYDVKM. This CDR3 contains 15 residues. The V gene lost 4 bases and the J gene lost 4 bases, with 16 bases spanning the gap. The CDR3 DNA follows: TGTGCCAGCAGTTCCGGGGGAAAGTCGGGCACTGAAGCTTTCTTT. The encoded protein is CASSSGGKSGTEAFF.

V and J are TRBV5-1 and TRBJ2-2; TRBD2 aligns across 13 bases. From germline, CDR1 is SGHRS and CDR2 YFSETQ. V gave up 3 bases and J gave up 4 bases; unmatched junction bases: 3. The CDR3 spans 16 residues. The CDR3, as DNA: TGCGCCAGCAGCTCCGGACTAGCGGGAGTCACCGGGGAGCTGTTTTTT. As protein: CASSSGLAGVTGELFF.

The chain is built from TRBV19 and TRBJ2-2; D is possibly TRBD2 (6 bases). CDR1 LNHDA and CDR2 SQIVND come from the germline V gene (reference sequence). Trimming removed 3 bases at V and 5 bases at J, with 13 bases between. The CDR3 is made up of 15 amino acids. In DNA form, the CDR3 reads TGTGCCAGTAGTATTGGGCTAGCGCTAACCGGGGAGCTGTTTTTT. Amino acids: CASSIGLALTGELFF.

This clone appeared many times. This sample also contains other DNA sequences that code for the same CDR3. This chain joins TRBV6-5 and TRBJ1-1; unclear D gene. Trimming took off 5 bases at V and 0 bases at J, with 7 bases between the two ends. Germline CDR1 reads MNHEY; CDR2 reads SVGAGI. This CDR3 comprises 13 residues. The CDR3 coding sequence is TGTGCCAGCAGTCGAGCAGTGAACACTGAAGCTTTCTTT. Amino acid sequence: CASSRAVNTEAFF.

The rearrangement joins TRBV25-1 to TRBJ2-6, with D possibly being TRBD1 (5 bases). V was pared by 3 bases and J by 4 bases, with 10 bases between. Germline values: CDR1 MGHDK, CDR2 SYGVNS. The CDR3 is made up of 15 amino acids. The DNA for the CDR3 is TGTGCCAGCAGTGAGGGGCAGTTGGGGGCCAACGTCCTGACTTTC. Protein product: CASSEGQLGANVLTF.

The rearrangement uses TRBV2 and TRBJ2-7; TRBD2 aligns across 9 bases. This CDR3 is built from 14 residues. The V gene's germline CDR1 is SNHLY and CDR2 FYNNEI. V was pared by 6 bases and J by 6 bases, with 9 bases of the junction left unmatched. The CDR3 loop reads CASRTSGGTLEQYF. DNA of the CDR3: TGTGCCAGCAGGACTAGCGGCGGTACCCTCGAGCAGTACTTC.

V gene TRBV11-1 combines with J gene TRBJ2-1; 12 bases are shared with TRBD2. CDR1 and CDR2 (germline): SGHAT, FQDESV (reference sequence). CDR3 length equals 17 residues. Trimming removed 4 bases from V and 8 bases from J; junction bases left unmatched: 12. The CDR3 loop reads CASSSTFLAGGSHEQFF. As DNA, the CDR3 is TGTGCCAGCAGCTCGACTTTTCTAGCGGGAGGGTCCCATGAGCAGTTCTTC.

This chain joins TRBV5-1 and TRBJ1-1; no firm D call. Germline V gene sequence: CDR1 SGHRS, CDR2 YFSETQ. V was cut by 0 bases and J by 5 bases, with 11 bases left in between. The CDR3 spans 14 residues. CDR3 DNA sequence: TGCGCCAGCAGCTTGGCCGACGGGGAGACTGAAGCTTTCTTT. Translating gives CASSLADGETEAFF.

The chain combines TRBV19 with TRBJ2-4; D gene unclear. The V end was cut by 4 bases, the J end by 4 bases, with 2 bases between. The CDR3 loop spans 11 amino acids. The germline CDR1 and CDR2 sequences are LNHDA and SQIVND (reference sequence). The CDR3 spells CASSTKNIQYF. DNA for the CDR3: TGTGCCAGTAGTACAAAAAACATTCAGTACTTC.

The chain links TRBV10-3 to TRBJ2-3; 11 bases line up with TRBD2. Germline V gives CDR1 ENHRY, CDR2 SYGVKD. The CDR3 loop spans 16 amino acids. The J segment lost 4 bases and the V segment lost 4 bases, leaving 7 bases of the junction unmatched. CDR3 DNA: TGTGCCATCAGTGGACTAGCGGGATTCGTCTCAGATACGCAGTATTTT. Its protein is CAISGLAGFVSDTQYF.

The genes are TRBV18 and TRBJ2-7; no firm D call. CDR3 length: 15 amino acids. Trimming left V 0 bases short and J 3 bases short, with 12 bases between. Germline-derived CDR1 and CDR2 are KGHSH and LQKENI. CDR3 protein: CASSPPGRSYYEQYF. The CDR3 nucleotides read TGTGCCAGCTCACCACCGGGCCGGAGTTACTACGAGCAGTACTTC. Filled out from reference TRBV18 and TRBJ2-7, the complete variable domain reads NAGVMQNPRHLVRRRGQEARLRCSPMKGHSHVYWYRQLPEEGLKFMVYLQKENIIDESGMPKERFSAEFPKEGPSILRIQQVVRGDSAAYFCASSPPGRSYYEQYFGPGTRLTVT.

The chain recombines TRBV30 with TRBJ1-4; D ambiguous. Trimming removed 2 bases at V and 7 bases at J, with 11 bases between. The CDR3 has 13 residues. The germline V gene encodes CDR1 GTSNPN and CDR2 SVGIG (reference sequence). In nucleotides, the CDR3 is TGTGCCTGGAGTAATATAGGAGGTGAAAAACTGTTTTTT. This sequence encodes CAWSNIGGEKLFF.

Worth noting for this clone: Within the sample, other DNA sequences also encode this same CDR3. The gene calls are TRBV18 and TRBJ1-5; D uncertain. The CDR3 runs 12 residues. Germline assignment: CDR1 KGHSH and CDR2 LQKENI. With 5 bases removed from V and 5 bases from J, the gap between germline ends came to 7 bases. The DNA for the CDR3 is TGTGCCAGCTCAACCGGGGATCAGCCCCAGCATTTT. Encoded protein: CASSTGDQPQHF.

The J gene is TRBJ2-7, the V gene TRBV28, with 8 bases lining up with TRBD2. Per germline, CDR1 MDHEN and CDR2 SYDVKM. There are 14 residues in the CDR3. V was pared by 2 bases and J by 2 bases, with 2 bases of the junction left unmatched. The CDR3 loop is CASSLKLAAYEQYF. In DNA, the CDR3 is TGTGCCAGCAGTTTAAAACTAGCGGCCTACGAGCAGTACTTC. Drawing the rest from reference TRBV28 and TRBJ2-7, the complete variable domain is DVKVTQSSRYLVKRTGEKVFLECVQDMDHENMFWYRQDPGLGLRLIYFSYDVKMKEKGDIPEGYSVSREKKERFSLILESASTNQTSMYLCASSLKLAAYEQYFGPGTRLTVT.

The V and J genes are TRBV19 and TRBJ1-2; no firm D call. The germline V and J ends were trimmed by 5 bases and 7 bases, with 14 bases remaining between them. The germline CDR1 and CDR2 sequences are LNHDA and SQIVND (reference sequence). The CDR3 is made up of 13 amino acids. In DNA, the CDR3 is TGTGCCAGTAGTCTGCCACCTGACACTGGCTACACCTTC. Residues: CASSLPPDTGYTF.

The chain has TRBV28 and TRBJ2-1, with D uncertain. Trimming stripped 4 bases from V and 5 bases from J, with 27 bases between. Germline V CDR1 and CDR2: MDHEN, SYDVKM. CDR3 length equals 19 residues. CDR3 sequence: CASSSQNRRPGRANNEQFF. The CDR3 nucleotides read TGTGCCAGCAGTTCGCAGAATCGCAGGCCCGGGCGAGCAAACAATGAGCAGTTCTTC.

The chain carries TRBV5-1 and TRBJ2-5; a weak D match, TRBD1 (5 bases). The germline gives CDR1 SGHRS, CDR2 YFSETQ. The CDR3 totals 12 residues. Trimming cost V 6 bases and J 4 bases, with 10 bases left between them. DNA of the CDR3: TGCGCCAGCAAGCAGGGCCGAGAGACCCAGTACTTC. The encoded protein is CASKQGRETQYF. The full variable domain, completed using reference TRBV5-1 and TRBJ2-5, is KAGVTQTPRYLIKTRGQQVTLSCSPISGHRSVSWYQQTPGQGLQFLFEYFSETQRNKGNFPGRFSGRQFSNSRSEMNVSTLELGDSALYLCASKQGRETQYFGPGTRLLVL.

This clone was observed at least ten times. The gene calls are TRBV4-2 and TRBJ2-3; no clear D. Per germline, CDR1 LGHNA and CDR2 YNFKEQ. CDR3 length: 14 residues. The ends were cut back, 1 base at V and 6 bases at J, with 11 bases in the middle. CDR3 sequence (DNA): TGTGCCAGCAGCCAAGGGCACGGGTCGGATACGCAGTATTTT. This translates into CASSQGHGSDTQYF.

At least ten counts were recorded for this clone. This rearrangement joins TRBV21-1 to TRBJ2-7; no DNA check was done on the table's D call, TRBD2. TRBV21-1 is classified as a pseudogene. This CDR3 is 13 amino acids long. For the CDR3, the DNA is TGTGCCAGCAGCATCGGGGGGCCCTACGAGCAGTACTTC. Its protein is CASSIGGPYEQYF.

This chain uses TRBV4-3 with TRBJ2-2; no clear D. Per germline, CDR1 LGHNA and CDR2 YSLEER. Deletions cut 4 bases from V and 4 bases from J, with 19 bases between. The CDR3 runs to 17 residues. As DNA, the CDR3 is TGCGCCAGCAGCCTCACCATCGGCGACTCCTTCACCGGGGAGCTGTTTTTT. Its protein is CASSLTIGDSFTGELFF.

The gene calls are TRBV6-4 and TRBJ2-7, with D hard to call. This CDR3 is 17 amino acids long. The germline V gene encodes CDR1 MRHNA and CDR2 SNTAGT. V was shortened by 0 bases and J by 5 bases, with 20 bases between the two germline ends. CDR3 loop: CASSDSDRDSRFHEQYF. The CDR3 DNA sequence: TGTGCCAGCAGTGACTCCGATCGTGATAGCAGGTTCCACGAGCAGTACTTC.

V is TRBV30 and J is TRBJ1-2; D unresolved. CDR1 GTSNPN and CDR2 SVGIG come from the germline V gene (reference sequence). The CDR3 is made up of 12 amino acids. V was shortened by 1 base and J by 5 bases, with 8 bases between the two germline ends. CDR3 amino acids: CAWSATGYGYTF. CDR3 coding DNA: TGTGCCTGGAGTGCTACGGGTTATGGCTACACCTTC.